The T cell receptor (beta chain) under discussion was sequenced for a study of Graves' ophthalmopathy and Graves' hyperthyroidism. Germline V gene sequence: CDR1 ENHRY, CDR2 SYGVKD. The CDR3 runs to 15 residues. RNA transcripts yielded amplified TCR beta CDR3 regions. The workflow started with a first-round RT-PCR run with HTBI primers and then moved on to a second-round multiplex PCR. TCRdb re-analysed the multiplex PCR reads in MiXCR, keeping a single row per CDR3 protein. This sample has over a million distinct CDR3 sequences; 35% to 40% occur once, and the top ten carry 8.5% to 14%. The sequenced sample was peripheral blood or thyroid tissue (not recorded which). The chain joins TRBV10-3 to TRBJ2-7; 7 nucleotides align to TRBD2. The J call could be wrong; TRBJ2-1 is a better fit for the DNA end. This clonotype was sampled from an adult man with Graves' hyperthyroidism. CDR3 region: CAIRGVAGNGNEQFF. The CDR3 nucleotides are TGTGCCATCAGGGGGGTAGCGGGTAATGGCAATGAGCAGTTCTTC.